This T cell receptor (beta chain) originates from a study of cytomegalovirus exposure and HLA in healthy donors. Vbeta (60) and Jbeta (13) primers were used in the PCR. TCRdb's copy holds only in-frame clones and misses some; the assay was immunoSEQ multiplex PCR. The sample records approximately 240,000 clones, around 80% being singletons. The V end lost 8 bases, the J end lost 1 base, and 14 bases lay between the germline ends. Per germline, CDR1 LNHNV and CDR2 YYDKDF (reference sequence). There are 14 residues in the CDR3. The chain recombines TRBV15 with TRBJ1-1, with D possibly matching TRBD1 (5 bases). Sequencing was done on a sample of PBMCs. The clonotype comes from a woman in her fifties or sixties in good health and CMV-seropositive. The CDR3 bases are TGTGCCACCGACGTAGGACATTCGAACACTGAAGCTTTCTTT. This encodes CATDVGHSNTEAFF.